This T cell receptor (beta chain) was sequenced in a study of cytomegalovirus exposure and HLA in healthy donors. Germline trimming cut 0 bases from V and 6 bases from J; bases unmatched to any gene: 7. CDR1 and CDR2 (germline): SGHRS, YFSETQ. This CDR3 comprises 15 residues. The PCR employed 60 Vbeta primers together with 13 Jbeta primers. Clones were sequenced by immunoSEQ multiplex PCR, and TCRdb holds only the in-frame ones, with some missing. The sample shows about 130,000 clones, about four fifths of them seen only once. The chain links TRBV5-1 to TRBJ2-7; 9 nucleotides align to TRBD2. The origin of this receptor is a man aged 25-45 years in good health and CMV-seronegative. What was sequenced was PBMCs. CDR3 in amino acids: CASSLDGSGSSEQYF. CDR3 sequence (DNA): TGCGCCAGCAGCTTGGATGGTAGCGGGAGCAGCGAGCAGTACTTC.